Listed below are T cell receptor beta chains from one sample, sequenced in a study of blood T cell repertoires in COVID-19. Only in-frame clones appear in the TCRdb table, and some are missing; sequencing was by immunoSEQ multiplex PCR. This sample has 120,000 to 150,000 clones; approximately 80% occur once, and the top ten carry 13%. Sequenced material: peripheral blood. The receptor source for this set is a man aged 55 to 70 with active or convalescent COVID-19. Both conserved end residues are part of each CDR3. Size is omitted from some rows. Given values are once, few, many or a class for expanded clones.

CDR3 protein: CASSLGGGYSPLHF; V gene: TRBV28; J gene: TRBJ1-6; clone size: .
CDR3 protein: CASGVTGGGALTEAFF; V gene: TRBV19; J gene: TRBJ1-1; clone size: .
CDR3 protein: CSAMTGQGYTF; V gene: TRBV29-1; J gene: TRBJ1-2; clone size: .
CDR3 protein: CASSSQGLSTF; V gene: TRBV5-1; J gene: TRBJ1-2; clone size: .
CDR3 protein: CASSFQGDTEAFF; V gene: TRBV7-2; J gene: TRBJ1-1; clone size: .
CDR3 protein: CASGLNPVTGGEAFF; V gene: TRBV12-5; J gene: TRBJ1-1; clone size: .
CDR3 protein: CARSNRQGVAAFF; V gene: TRBV7-5; J gene: TRBJ1-1; clone size: .
CDR3 protein: CATSGRLTGTSGSQETQYF; V gene: TRBV24-1; J gene: TRBJ2-5; clone size: .
CDR3 protein: CASSLKSRPGFVTEAFF; V gene: TRBV27; J gene: TRBJ1-1; clone size: .
CDR3 protein: CASTPSGSETQYF; V gene: TRBV7-2; J gene: TRBJ2-5; clone size: .
CDR3 protein: CASSRSQRADTQYF; V gene: TRBV18; J gene: TRBJ2-3; clone size: .
CDR3 protein: CASSLATGYNEQFF; V gene: TRBV7-9; J gene: TRBJ2-1; clone size: .
CDR3 protein: CASSFVQGSPEQYF; V gene: TRBV11-2; J gene: TRBJ2-7; clone size: .
CDR3 protein: CASSQDFGGYTF; V gene: TRBV4-1; J gene: TRBJ1-2; clone size: .
CDR3 protein: CASSSSGDTQYF; V gene: TRBV7-3; J gene: TRBJ2-3; clone size: .
CDR3 protein: CASSPHLGGQPQETQYF; V gene: TRBV12-5; J gene: TRBJ2-5; clone size: .
CDR3 protein: CASSYSLADTQYF; V gene: TRBV5-5; J gene: TRBJ2-3; clone size: .
CDR3 protein: CATSINTGQFSGNTIYF; V gene: TRBV15; J gene: TRBJ1-3; clone size: few
CDR3 protein: CASSQGDTDTQYF; V gene: TRBV4-1; J gene: TRBJ2-3; clone size: .
CDR3 protein: CATSRGGSGDVGDEQFF; V gene: TRBV15; J gene: TRBJ2-1; clone size: .
CDR3 protein: CASSQGEWEGRADTQYF; V gene: TRBV4-3; J gene: TRBJ2-3; clone size: .
CDR3 protein: CASSLDRGRNTEAFF; V gene: TRBV13; J gene: TRBJ1-1; clone size: .
CDR3 protein: CASSRASSGRHSYEQYF; V gene: TRBV6-6; J gene: TRBJ2-7; clone size: .
CDR3 protein: CASSQTDRNSPLHF; V gene: TRBV28; J gene: TRBJ1-6; clone size: .
CDR3 protein: CASSILGGAGANVLTF; V gene: TRBV19; J gene: TRBJ2-6; clone size: .
CDR3 protein: CASSYPSGTGTAQYF; V gene: TRBV6-6; J gene: TRBJ2-5; clone size: .